Listed below are T cell receptor beta chains from one sample, sequenced in a study of blood T cell repertoires in COVID-19. Clones were read by immunoSEQ multiplex PCR, and TCRdb kept only the in-frame ones, dropping some. The data hold about 310,000 clones, with around 87% observed a single time. Sequencing used peripheral blood. The receptors here all came from a woman aged 45-60 years who had recovered from COVID-19. Both conserved end residues are part of each CDR3. A D gene is named only where the DNA matches it firmly.

J gene	V gene	D gene	CDR3 protein	CDR3 DNA
TRBJ1-5	TRBV11-2	.	CASSPSPNQPQHF	TGTGCCAGCAGCCCTAGCCCCAATCAGCCCCAGCATTTT
TRBJ1-5	TRBV27	.	CASSPWGVGQPQHF	TGTGCCAGCAGTCCATGGGGGGTTGGTCAGCCCCAGCATTTT
TRBJ1-1	TRBV4-3	.	CASSPDGVTITEAFF	TGCGCCAGCAGCCCGGACGGGGTCACCATCACTGAAGCTTTCTTT
TRBJ2-1	TRBV19	TRBD2	CASSIGGGPNNEQFF	TGTGCCAGTAGTATAGGCGGGGGACCGAACAATGAGCAGTTCTTC
TRBJ1-3	TRBV4-1	.	CASSQAGKVSSGNTIYF	TGCGCCAGCAGCCAAGCGGGGAAGGTCTCTTCTGGAAACACCATATATTTT
TRBJ1-3	TRBV3-1/TRBV3-2	.	CASSNWGRAGNTIYF	TGTGCCAGCAGCAACTGGGGCAGGGCGGGAAACACCATATATTTT
TRBJ2-1	TRBV6-7	TRBD2	CASSSLRTSGRPSQQFF	TGTGCCAGCAGTTCCCTGCGGACTAGCGGGAGGCCTTCTCAGCAGTTCTTC
TRBJ2-5	TRBV4-1	.	CASSQDLAVSQTQYF	TGCGCCAGCAGCCAAGATCTGGCAGTCTCACAGACCCAGTACTTC
TRBJ2-3	TRBV6-1	.	CASSERGRTDTQYF	TGTGCCAGCAGTGAACGGGGGAGAACAGATACGCAGTATTTT
TRBJ2-5	TRBV6-6	.	CASSRRISGQETQYF	TGTGCCAGCAGCCGGAGAATAAGCGGACAAGAGACCCAGTACTTC
TRBJ1-2	TRBV28	.	CASRLPEGYGYTF	TGTGCCAGCAGGCTCCCTGAGGGCTATGGCTACACCTTC